This TCR beta chain was sequenced during a study of blood T cell repertoires in COVID-19 (dated by TCRdb to the early 2020s). The study in broad terms: Samples covering the acute and convalescent phases of COVID-19 were provided by collaborators in the United States, Italy and Spain. The material from the prospective study consisted of cDNA or gDNA derived from T cells, B-cell-depleted T cells, or PBMCs. Subjects who had been exposed to COVID-19, were actively infected with it, or had recovered from it provided the deeply sampled blood TCRbeta repertoires that made up the dataset. The repertoires were released in a freely available public database intended as a resource for research on the immune response to SARS-CoV-2. The samples were drawn from two sources: the first 160 participants of the ongoing ImmuneRACE study, and some 1,300 subjects contributed by 6 global collaborators. Sample metadata almost always included a de-identified subject ID, COVID-19 status, age in years and sex. Where available, HLA class I and class II types were obtained from metadata supplied by the sample provider rather than from assay-based typing.

Collaborating institutions collected whole blood in K2EDTA tubes following their own protocols. For TCRbeta analysis, collaborator samples were shipped as frozen whole blood, as isolated PBMCs, or as DNA extracted from either sample type. TCRbeta CDR3 regions were amplified from genomic DNA by means of the immunoSEQ Assay, a bias-controlled multiplex PCR. As for the original processing: Nucleated cell counts per sample were estimated from amplification of reference gene primers within the assay. To quantify the absolute abundance of each unique TCRbeta CDR3 rearrangement, sequence reads were collapsed and filtered. For each sample, productive Simpson clonality was calculated as the square root of Simpson's diversity index across productive rearrangements. The clones in this table, taken by TCRdb from immuneACCESS, are in-frame only. Not every clone is retained; where verified, under half of the shortfall comes from an unresolved V gene, and the cause of the rest is unknown. The DNA was the basis for D and trimming; V, J and clone size are from that table. The sample includes around 170,000 clones, with around 80% observed a single time. The ten largest clones take up 14% of the sample.

The full study reports these points: How much clinical and demographic metadata was included differed by source and by participant, and the metadata was provided uncurated.

On this clone: Its antigen is unknown. Nothing much larger sits one base from this clone, and base qualities are not available.

V and J are truncated by 7 bases and 7 bases respectively, leaving an intervening sequence of 8 bases. The CDR3 sequence holds 11 residues, the cysteine and phenylalanine included. The entry retains the CDR3 DNA only, 33 bases that are in frame from base 1. The sample was peripheral blood. This receptor was identified in a man in his thirties or forties with active or convalescent COVID-19. The chain uses TRBV12-3 or TRBV12-4 and TRBJ2-4, with TRBD2 as a weak D call on 5 bases. In nucleotides, the sequence is TGTGCCAGCACCGGAGGTAACATTCAGTACTTC. It is translated as CASTGGNIQYF.